This T cell receptor beta chain was sequenced during a study of blood T cells in healthy people across ages. Comments on this clonotype: What it binds is unknown.

Samples each had at least 6 micrograms of total RNA extracted. There are 16 residues in the CDR3. The germline V gene encodes CDR1 SGHRS and CDR2 YFSETQ. A J-beta primer mix and a sample-barcoded 5' primer were used in a second PCR of roughly 7 to 12 cycles. TCRdb re-called the 5' RACE reads with MiXCR, one entry per CDR3 protein. The sample consists of 550,000 to 750,000 distinct CDR3 sequences, under 25% of them appearing once. Study-wide results and limits: With naive T cell percentage, TCR beta diversity showed a strong correlation.

The TCR originated in a man aged 65 to 85 in good health. Sequences were obtained from blood. J is TRBJ2-5 and V is TRBV5-1, with D uncertain. The J call may be faulty, since TRBJ2-7 better matches the DNA end. Written as DNA, the CDR3 is TGCGCCAGCAGCTTGGGGGCAGATCTCATCTCCTACGAGCAGTACTTC. Its translation is CASSLGADLISYEQYF.